The entry that follows covers one TCR beta chain sequence. Authors' methods: Reference gene primers were amplified, and this amplification served to estimate nucleated cell counts. Some clones are missing from TCRdb's copy, which holds only in-frame ones; the method was immunoSEQ multiplex PCR. V, J and clone size are taken as reported in that table, and D and trimming were inferred from the DNA itself. The sample carries about 140,000 clones, over 60% recorded once. This entry is derived from a study of blood T cell repertoires in COVID-19. Study background: PBMCs, B-cell-depleted T cells, or T cells were the source of the cDNA or gDNA that made up the material.

For recovered donors of Cohort 3, there were two negative PCRs, clearance, or symptom resolution. Germline-derived CDR1 and CDR2 are LNHDA and SQIVND (reference sequence). There are 12 residues in the CDR3. Between the trimmed V and J ends, which lost 5 bases and 2 bases, there was a span of 6 bases. J is TRBJ2-5 and V is TRBV19; D remains unclear. The sequenced sample consisted of PBMCs or T cells enriched from blood (not recorded which). The clonotype comes from a woman between 50 and 59 years old who had recovered from COVID-19. For the CDR3, the DNA is TGTGCCAGTAGTTTCGTGCAAGAGACCCAGTACTTC. This codes for CASSFVQETQYF.